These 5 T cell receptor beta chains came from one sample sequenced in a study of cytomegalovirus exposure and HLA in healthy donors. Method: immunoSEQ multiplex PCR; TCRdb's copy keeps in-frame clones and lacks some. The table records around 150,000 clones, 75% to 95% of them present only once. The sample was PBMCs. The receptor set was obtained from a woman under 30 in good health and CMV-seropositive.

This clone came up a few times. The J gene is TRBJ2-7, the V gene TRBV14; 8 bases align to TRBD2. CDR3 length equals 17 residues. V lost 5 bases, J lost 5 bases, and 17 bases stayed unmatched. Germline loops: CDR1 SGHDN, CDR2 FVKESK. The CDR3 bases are TGTGCCAGCAGCTCGATAGTAGGGGCGGGAGGAAAGGACGAGCAGTACTTC. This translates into CASSSIVGAGGKDEQYF.

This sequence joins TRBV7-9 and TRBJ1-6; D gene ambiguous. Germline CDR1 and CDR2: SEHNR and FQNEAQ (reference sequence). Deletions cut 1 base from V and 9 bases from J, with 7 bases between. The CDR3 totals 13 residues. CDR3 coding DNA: TGTGCCAGCAGCTTAGAACCCGGTTCACCCCTCCACTTT. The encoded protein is CASSLEPGSPLHF.

CDR3 bases: TGTGCCAGCAGCCCCAGACTAGCGGGAGGGCCTTACAATGAGCAGTTCTTC. The encoded protein is CASSPRLAGGPYNEQFF. The chain is built from TRBV7-2 and TRBJ2-1, with 14 bases lining up with TRBD2. V gave up 5 bases and J gave up 4 bases; unmatched junction bases: 7. The CDR3 totals 17 residues. Germline loops: CDR1 SGHTA, CDR2 FQGNSA.

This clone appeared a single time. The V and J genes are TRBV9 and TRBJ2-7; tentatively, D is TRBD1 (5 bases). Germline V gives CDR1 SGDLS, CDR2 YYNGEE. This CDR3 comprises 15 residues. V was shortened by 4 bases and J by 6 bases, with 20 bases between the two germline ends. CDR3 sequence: CASSPRPTDSGEQYF. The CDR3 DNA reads TGTGCCAGCAGCCCCCGCCCCACCGACAGTGGCGAGCAGTACTTC. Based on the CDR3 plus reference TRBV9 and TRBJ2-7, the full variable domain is DSGVTQTPKHLITATGQRVTLRCSPRSGDLSVYWYQQSLDQGLQFLIQYYNGEERAKGNILERFSAQQFPDLHSELNLSSLELGDSALYFCASSPRPTDSGEQYFGPGTRLTVT.

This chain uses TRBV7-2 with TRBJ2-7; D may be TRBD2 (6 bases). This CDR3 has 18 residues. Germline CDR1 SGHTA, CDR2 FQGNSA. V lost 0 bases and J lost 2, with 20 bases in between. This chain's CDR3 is CASSLAYMNGRTTYEQYF. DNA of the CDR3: TGTGCCAGCAGCTTAGCGTATATGAATGGAAGGACTACCTACGAGCAGTACTTC.